These 28 T cell receptor beta chains originate from one sample sequenced in a study of a mutant IDH1 vaccine in newly diagnosed glioma. These receptors' antigens are unknown. TCRdb keeps only in-frame clones here, not all; method: immunoSEQ multiplex PCR. There are 110,000 or so clones in the sample; 90% occur only once, and roughly 0.62% lies in the top ten. Time point given: week 11, during vaccination. Every single dose of the vaccine, 300 ug of mutant IDH1 20-mer peptide, came with topical imiquimod. The sample here was PBMCs, taken from a glioma patient whose treatment included an IDH1 peptide vaccine. The source is a woman aged 45-65 years with glioma.

The V gene is TRBV27, the J gene TRBJ2-6, with TRBD1 as a possible D gene (5 bases). The V end lost 3 bases, the J end lost 4 bases, and 10 bases lay between the germline ends. Germline lookup yields CDR1 MNHEY and CDR2 SMNVEV (reference sequence). The CDR3 covers 15 residues. The chain's CDR3 is CASSFTGAGANVLTF. The DNA for the CDR3 is TGTGCCAGCAGTTTTACAGGAGCGGGGGCCAACGTCCTGACTTTC.

This chain joins TRBV7-3 and TRBJ1-1, with D maybe TRBD1 (6 bases). The ends were cut back, 2 bases at V and 3 bases at J, with 10 bases in the middle. This CDR3 region has 14 residues. The germline V gene encodes CDR1 SGHTA and CDR2 FQGTGA. DNA of the CDR3: TGTGCCAGCAGCTTAGTAGGGGGGGACACTGAAGCTTTCTTT. Translation gives CASSLVGGDTEAFF.

V is TRBV5-5 and J is TRBJ2-1, with a tentative D call TRBD2 (6 bases). The germline V and J ends were trimmed by 4 bases and 2 bases, with 16 bases remaining between them. The CDR3 consists of 16 residues. Germline V lookup: CDR1 SGHKS, CDR2 YYEKEE (reference sequence). This CDR3 reads CASSRGAQRTYNEQFF. The CDR3, as DNA: TGTGCCAGCAGCCGCGGGGCGCAGAGGACCTACAATGAGCAGTTCTTC.

The rearrangement uses TRBV6-5 and TRBJ1-2, with D unclear. Looked up from germline, CDR1 is MNHEY and CDR2 is SVGAGI. This CDR3 region has 13 residues. V lost 2 bases to trimming and J lost 4 bases, with 8 bases between them. The CDR3 DNA sequence: TGTGCCAGCAGTTACGACGGGTTCTATGGCTACACCTTC. It specifies CASSYDGFYGYTF.

The sample holds a few counts of this clone. The J gene is TRBJ2-2, the V gene TRBV6-5, with D uncertain. Germline V gene data show CDR1 as MNHEY and CDR2 as SVGAGI. Deletions cut 0 bases from V and 4 bases from J, with 9 bases between. This CDR3 comprises 15 residues. CDR3 DNA sequence: TGTGCCAGCAGTTACTCGTGGGGTGTCACCGGGGAGCTGTTTTTT. This translates into CASSYSWGVTGELFF.

The J gene is TRBJ2-1, the V gene TRBV7-9, with unresolved D. The CDR3 contains 11 residues. Trimming left V 4 bases short and J 12 bases short, with 10 bases between. Germline V gene sequence: CDR1 SEHNR, CDR2 FQNEAQ (reference sequence). CDR3 DNA: TGTGCCAGCAGCTCGACTGGCTCGCAGTTCTTC. It yields the protein CASSSTGSQFF.

This chain links TRBV4-1 with TRBJ1-5; TRBD1 might be the D (6 bases). Trimming removed 1 base from V and 1 base from J, with 8 bases in between. The germline V gene encodes CDR1 MGHRA and CDR2 YSYEKL. The CDR3 is 15 amino acids. CDR3 bases: TGCGCCAGCAGCCAAGTTGGGGGCAGCAATCAGCCCCAGCATTTT. It yields the protein CASSQVGGSNQPQHF.

The chain employs TRBV6-5 and TRBJ1-1; D gene ambiguous. The CDR3 loop spans 14 amino acids. The ends were cut back, 4 bases at V and 5 bases at J, with 14 bases in the middle. Germline-derived CDR1 and CDR2 are MNHEY and SVGAGI. As DNA, the CDR3 is TGTGCCAGCAGTTTAGGATCACGAGGGACTGAAGCTTTCTTT. Its translation: CASSLGSRGTEAFF.

The CDR3 loop reads CASGATGSKLFF. The CDR3 DNA sequence: TGTGCCAGCGGAGCCACAGGGTCTAAACTGTTTTTT. V gene TRBV2 combines with J gene TRBJ1-4; a weak D match, TRBD1 (6 bases). CDR3 length equals 12 residues. Per the germline V gene, CDR1 is SNHLY and CDR2 is FYNNEI. V was pared by 8 bases and J by 11 bases, with 15 bases between.

This clone has more than one count but fewer than ten. This chain connects TRBV7-9 to TRBJ1-2, with D unclear. Germline V lookup: CDR1 SEHNR, CDR2 FQNEAQ (reference sequence). CDR3 length: 15 residues. V was pared by 5 bases and J by 0 bases, with 13 bases between. The CDR3 DNA is TGTGCCAGCAGCCCCACGGGCGGCGCTAACTATGGCTACACCTTC. Its translation is CASSPTGGANYGYTF. Complete variable domain (other parts from reference TRBV7-9 and TRBJ1-2): DTGVSQNPRHKITKRGQNVTFRCDPISEHNRLYWYRQTLGQGPEFLTYFQNEAQLEKSRLLSDRFSAERPKGSFSTLEIQRTEQGDSAMYLCASSPTGGANYGYTFGSGTRLTVV.

This chain connects TRBV19 to TRBJ2-7; TRBD1 matches 7 bases. Germline CDR1 and CDR2: LNHDA and SQIVND (reference sequence). With 4 bases clipped from V and 4 bases from J, the junction kept 10 bases outside the gene matches. This CDR3 contains 15 residues. CDR3 nucleotides: TGTGCCAGTAGTAAACCGGGACAGCGAAATTACGAGCAGTACTTC. Protein product: CASSKPGQRNYEQYF.

V usage is TRBV19 and J usage is TRBJ2-7, with TRBD2 as a possible D gene (5 bases). CDR3 length: 15 amino acids. V lost 0 bases to trimming and J lost 3 bases, with 12 bases between them. CDR1 is LNHDA, CDR2 SQIVND, per germline (reference sequence). This CDR3 is CASSIERVSVYEQYF. In DNA form, the CDR3 reads TGTGCCAGTAGTATAGAGAGGGTGTCCGTCTACGAGCAGTACTTC.

The chain joins TRBV5-4 to TRBJ2-5; TRBD1 might be the D (6 bases). Trimming took off 2 bases at V and 2 bases at J, with 10 bases between the two ends. The CDR3 is 14 amino acids. Germline CDR1 is SGHNT and CDR2 is YYREEE (reference sequence). CDR3: CASSLQGYQETQYF. For the CDR3, the DNA is TGTGCCAGCAGCTTACAGGGTTATCAAGAGACCCAGTACTTC.

The rearrangement uses TRBV6-5 and TRBJ2-2; tentatively, D is TRBD2 (5 bases). There are 14 residues in the CDR3. V was pared by 7 bases and J by 0 bases, with 9 bases between. Per the germline V gene, CDR1 is MNHEY and CDR2 is SVGAGI. CDR3 DNA: TGTGCCAGCAAACCCGGGACGAACACCGGGGAGCTGTTTTTT. Protein product: CASKPGTNTGELFF.

V and J are TRBV10-2 and TRBJ2-6; 8 bases align to TRBD2. V shed 8 bases, J shed 2 bases, and the junction held 5 bases outside the gene matches. CDR1 is WSHSY and CDR2 is SAAADI in the germline V gene. The CDR3 extends over 15 amino acids. CDR3 bases: TGCGCCAGCTCGGGAGGGGTCCCTGGGGCCAACGTCCTGACTTTC. Its protein product is CASSGGVPGANVLTF.

The chain couples TRBV28 to TRBJ2-1; no clear D. The CDR3 totals 14 residues. Germline V gene data show CDR1 as MDHEN and CDR2 as SYDVKM. V was pared by 6 bases and J by 10 bases, with 19 bases between. The CDR3 nucleotides read TGTGCCAGCAGGCCCCTCGGCTCCCTCCGGGAGCAGTTCTTC. It encodes CASRPLGSLREQFF. The full variable domain, rest sourced from reference TRBV28 and TRBJ2-1, is DVKVTQSSRYLVKRTGEKVFLECVQDMDHENMFWYRQDPGLGLRLIYFSYDVKMKEKGDIPEGYSVSREKKERFSLILESASTNQTSMYLCASRPLGSLREQFFGPGTRLTVL.

V gene TRBV15 combines with J gene TRBJ2-1, with 15 bases lining up with TRBD2. Per germline, CDR1 LNHNV and CDR2 YYDKDF (reference sequence). The V segment lost 5 bases and the J segment 3 bases; nucleotides outside the gene matches: 8. This CDR3 is built from 18 residues. CDR3 DNA sequence: TGTGCCACCAGCTCCGGACTAGCGGGAGGGCCGAACTACAATGAGCAGTTCTTC. Protein product: CATSSGLAGGPNYNEQFF.

The chain combines TRBV15 with TRBJ1-1; the D is unclear. Germline loops: CDR1 LNHNV, CDR2 YYDKDF (reference sequence). V gave up 6 bases and J gave up 1 base, with 9 bases separating them. CDR3 size: 13 residues. The CDR3 loop reads CATRTDSNTEAFF. CDR3 DNA sequence: TGTGCCACCAGGACGGACTCGAACACTGAAGCTTTCTTT. Full variable domain (rest looked up from reference TRBV15 and TRBJ1-1): DAMVIQNPRYQVTQFGKPVTLSCSQTLNHNVMYWYQQKSSQAPKLLFHYYDKDFNNEADTPDNFQSRRPNTSFCFLDIRSPGLGDTAMYLCATRTDSNTEAFFGQGTRLTVV.

This clone was observed a single time. The chain has TRBV5-1 and TRBJ1-2; D unresolved. From germline, CDR1 is SGHRS and CDR2 YFSETQ. V was trimmed by 0 bases and J by 1 base, leaving 1 base between them. This CDR3 spans 12 amino acids. CDR3 nucleotide sequence: TGCGCCAGCAGCTTGGGTAACTATGGCTACACCTTC. As protein: CASSLGNYGYTF. The whole variable domain, remainder taken from reference TRBV5-1 and TRBJ1-2, is KAGVTQTPRYLIKTRGQQVTLSCSPISGHRSVSWYQQTPGQGLQFLFEYFSETQRNKGNFPGRFSGRQFSNSRSEMNVSTLELGDSALYLCASSLGNYGYTFGSGTRLTVV.

The gene calls are TRBV5-1 and TRBJ2-5; 8 positions agree with TRBD2. Unmatched junction bases numbered 11, after V lost 7 bases and J lost 3 bases. The CDR3 has 15 amino acids. Looked up from germline, CDR1 is SGHRS and CDR2 is YFSETQ. The CDR3 spells CASGSLFSGEETQYF. CDR3 nucleotide sequence: TGCGCCAGCGGGTCCCTCTTTAGCGGGGAAGAGACCCAGTACTTC.

The chain carries TRBV7-9 and TRBJ2-7; possible D gene TRBD2, 6 bases. Germline CDR1 and CDR2: SEHNR and FQNEAQ (reference sequence). With 5 bases removed from V and 0 bases from J, the gap between germline ends came to 11 bases. This CDR3 is built from 14 residues. The CDR3 coding sequence is TGTGCCAGCAGCCCATCGCGGGGCTCCTACGAGCAGTACTTC. It encodes CASSPSRGSYEQYF.

The rearrangement links TRBV6-6 to TRBJ2-3; D remains ambiguous. V was clipped by 0 bases and J by 4 bases, with 8 bases between them. The CDR3 is 14 amino acids. From germline, CDR1 is MNHNY and CDR2 SVGAGI (reference sequence). CDR3 sequence (DNA): TGTGCCAGCAGTTACTCGGCTCGGGCAGATACGCAGTATTTT. This encodes CASSYSARADTQYF.

This chain joins TRBV11-2 and TRBJ2-2, with D possibly matching TRBD1 (6 bases). V was pared by 5 bases and J by 2 bases, with 9 bases between. Germline assignment: CDR1 SGHAT and CDR2 FQNNGV. The CDR3 spans 14 residues. The CDR3 spells CASSLGTNTGELFF. The CDR3 nucleotides read TGTGCCAGCAGCCTCGGGACAAACACCGGGGAGCTGTTTTTT.

This sequence joins TRBV6-6 and TRBJ2-7; D unclear. The germline V gene encodes CDR1 MNHNY and CDR2 SVGAGI (reference sequence). The CDR3 spans 13 residues. Trimming pared 4 bases from V and 1 base from J, leaving 8 bases between. For the CDR3, the DNA is TGTGCCAGCAGTTTGGACCGATCCTACGAGCAGTACTTC. Translation gives CASSLDRSYEQYF.

V is TRBV7-8 and J is TRBJ2-1; 10 bases match TRBD2. The CDR3 covers 15 residues. CDR1 and CDR2 from the germline V gene are SGHVS and FQNEAQ. V lost 7 bases to trimming and J lost 4 bases; unmatched junction nucleotides: 7. The DNA of the CDR3 is TGTGCCAGCACCCCCGGACTAGCGGATTACAATGAGCAGTTCTTC. Translation gives CASTPGLADYNEQFF.

The V call is TRBV10-3, the J call TRBJ1-1, with 7 bases matching TRBD1. CDR1 and CDR2 (germline): ENHRY, SYGVKD. The CDR3 is 14 amino acids. The V and J ends lost 4 bases and 7 bases, in that order; junction bases with no gene match: 9. The CDR3 sequence: CAISGTTQGDEAFF. CDR3 bases: TGTGCCATCAGTGGGACCACCCAGGGGGATGAAGCTTTCTTT.

This clone was counted a single time. CDR3 bases: TGTGCCAGCAGTAACCCCCTATACGGGATGGGCACAGATACGCAGTATTTT. It is translated as CASSNPLYGMGTDTQYF. The chain uses TRBV28 and TRBJ2-3; D might be TRBD2 (5 bases). Trimming cost V 5 bases and J 1 base, with 19 bases left between them. CDR1 is MDHEN, CDR2 SYDVKM, per germline. CDR3 length equals 17 residues.

This rearrangement joins TRBV7-2 to TRBJ2-2, with D maybe TRBD2 (6 bases). This CDR3 region has 16 residues. In germline, CDR1 is SGHTA, CDR2 FQGNSA. Trimming removed 1 base at V and 1 base at J, with 10 bases between. CDR3 amino acids: CASSLVGGMNTGELFF. CDR3 in DNA: TGTGCCAGCAGCTTAGTTGGAGGGATGAACACCGGGGAGCTGTTTTTT.